These T cell receptor beta chains were read from a single sample in a study of blood T cell repertoires in COVID-19. Profiled with immunoSEQ multiplex PCR; TCRdb holds only in-frame clones, not every one. Seen here are 320,000 or so clones, about 88% observed once, and the top ten hold 0.9% to 1.2%. The sequenced material came from PBMCs or T cells enriched from blood (not recorded which). The source is a woman in her twenties or thirties who had recovered from COVID-19. CDR3s include the opening cysteine and the closing phenylalanine or tryptophan.

cdr3_aa j_call v_call
CATSDPGTGGDEQFF TRBJ2-1 TRBV24-1
CASSSTGVTEAFF TRBJ1-1 TRBV11-3
CASSGRQGVDSPLHF TRBJ1-6 TRBV7-9
CASSQAGTGLDGYTF TRBJ1-2 TRBV4-3
CASSPPRNSGGARYEQYF TRBJ2-7 TRBV14
CASSYGATNEKLFF TRBJ1-4 TRBV11-2
CASSQDFSGGTDTQYF TRBJ2-3 TRBV4-1
CASSKGQENYGYTF TRBJ1-2 TRBV10-2
CAWSSDRTSGAPNEQFF TRBJ2-1 TRBV30
CASSLGQGMNTEAFF TRBJ1-1 TRBV5-1
CASSVGRAYNQPQHF TRBJ1-5 TRBV2
CASSLDRLASEQFF TRBJ2-1 TRBV11-3
CASSQTGTGDHEQYF TRBJ2-7 TRBV4-1
CASSLTGGTEAFF TRBJ1-1 TRBV5-1
CASSPSGSNQPQHF TRBJ1-5 TRBV9
CASSQGATEAFF TRBJ1-1 TRBV12-3/TRBV12-4
CASSTWAGATQYF TRBJ2-3 TRBV27
CASSQRRGNQPQHF TRBJ1-5 TRBV7-2
CASSVGEISGNTIYF TRBJ1-3 TRBV9
CASSLGGEETQYF TRBJ2-5 TRBV11-3
CASSSDRVKDGYTF TRBJ1-2 TRBV2
CASSLLDRGGYEQYF TRBJ2-7 TRBV28
CAWSVGSSYNSPLHF TRBJ1-6 TRBV30
CASSSPPGQGILSYEQYF TRBJ2-7 TRBV11-2
CASSQKQGRAGGPQFF TRBJ2-1 TRBV14
CASSALAGVTNEQFF TRBJ2-1 TRBV18
CTSSLLGGFLYGYTF TRBJ1-2 TRBV1
CASSVYLQETQYF TRBJ2-5 TRBV2
CASSIVAPTTGLPYEQYF TRBJ2-7 TRBV19
CASSQWSSGYTDTQYF TRBJ2-3 TRBV14
CASSQGWNTEAFF TRBJ1-1 TRBV12-3/TRBV12-4
CASSLSGTDTQYF TRBJ2-3 TRBV5-4
CASSLSKGNEQFF TRBJ2-1 TRBV7-9
CASSTGTSYEQYF TRBJ2-7 TRBV6-2/TRBV6-3
CASTKGGAVGYTF TRBJ1-2 TRBV27
CASSLHQGRSNQPQHF TRBJ1-5 TRBV28
CASSPVASGELFF TRBJ2-2 TRBV12-3/TRBV12-4
CASSQGVWPGELFF TRBJ2-2 TRBV11-3
CASSFRGETLYNEQFF TRBJ2-1 TRBV7-9
CASSRGGSGNTIYF TRBJ1-3 TRBV3-1/TRBV3-2